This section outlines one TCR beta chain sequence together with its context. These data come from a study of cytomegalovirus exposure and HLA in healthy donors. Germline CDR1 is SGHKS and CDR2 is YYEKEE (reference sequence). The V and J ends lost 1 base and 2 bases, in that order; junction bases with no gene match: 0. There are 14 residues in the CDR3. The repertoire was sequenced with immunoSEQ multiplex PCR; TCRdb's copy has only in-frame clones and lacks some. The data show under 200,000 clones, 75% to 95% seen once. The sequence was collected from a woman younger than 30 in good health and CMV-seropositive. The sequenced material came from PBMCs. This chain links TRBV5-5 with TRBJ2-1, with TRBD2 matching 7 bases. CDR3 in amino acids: CASSLSGAYNEQFF. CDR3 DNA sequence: TGTGCCAGCAGCTTGAGCGGGGCCTACAATGAGCAGTTCTTC.